The clone carrying this T cell receptor (beta chain) was detected many times. What it binds is unknown. Uncontrolled infections, other autoimmune diseases, pregnancy or lactation led to exclusion of patients. Over 9 ml of fresh peripheral blood supplied the PBMCs. Amplification of TCR beta CDR3 regions was performed using RNA transcripts as template. Using the HTBI primer set, a first-round RT-PCR was run on the TCR CDR3. TCRdb re-derived calls from the multiplex PCR reads in MiXCR, one entry per CDR3 protein. The table lists roughly 350,000 distinct CDR3 sequences, roughly 15% of them singletons. CDR3 size: 13 residues. Trimming shortened V by 6 bases and J by 5 bases, and 14 bases separated the two germline ends. Germline V lookup: CDR1 DFQATT, CDR2 SNEGSKA (reference sequence). This sample stems from a study of T cells in Graves' hyperthyroidism and ophthalmopathy. Study-level results: Model predictions of ophthalmopathy came a median approximately 6.2 months before onset. Ophthalmopathy was told apart from stable hyperthyroidism by a 13 V-J model.

Sequenced: blood. The V and J genes are TRBV20-1 and TRBJ2-1; D perhaps matches TRBD2 (6 bases). This clonotype was obtained from a woman aged 40 to 50 with Graves' ophthalmopathy. This CDR3 reads CSATGDPHNEQFF. CDR3 bases: TGCAGTGCCACGGGAGATCCCCACAATGAGCAGTTCTTC.